A single sample gave rise to the 5 T cell receptor beta chains below, sequenced in a study of blood T cell repertoires in COVID-19. Data came from immunoSEQ multiplex PCR; TCRdb stores just in-frame clones and leaves some out. Here the sample spans under 250,000 clones, roughly 85% being singletons. Specimen: peripheral blood. These receptors were taken from a woman aged 70-85 years with active or convalescent COVID-19.

The rearrangement uses TRBV28 and TRBJ1-1, with a weak D call TRBD1 (6 bases). Trimming left V 6 bases short and J 2 bases short, with 19 bases between. CDR1 and CDR2 (germline): MDHEN, SYDVKM. The CDR3 has 16 residues. This CDR3 is CASSPAPGQTNTEAFF. CDR3 coding DNA: TGTGCCAGCAGCCCCGCGCCGGGACAAACAAACACTGAAGCTTTCTTT. The complete variable domain, with remaining parts taken from reference TRBV28 and TRBJ1-1, reads DVKVTQSSRYLVKRTGEKVFLECVQDMDHENMFWYRQDPGLGLRLIYFSYDVKMKEKGDIPEGYSVSREKKERFSLILESASTNQTSMYLCASSPAPGQTNTEAFFGQGTRLTVV.

The V and J genes are TRBV5-1 and TRBJ1-4, with D hard to call. With 5 bases removed from V and 5 bases from J, the gap between germline ends came to 10 bases. Germline assignment: CDR1 SGHRS and CDR2 YFSETQ. This CDR3 has 13 residues. The CDR3 DNA reads TGCGCCAGCAGAGTACAGTCGAATGAAAAACTGTTTTTT. Translation: CASRVQSNEKLFF.

The genes are TRBV28 and TRBJ2-4, with TRBD2 matching over 8 bases. J gave up 10 bases and V 5 bases, and 13 bases lay outside the gene matches. Per germline, CDR1 MDHEN and CDR2 SYDVKM. This CDR3 region has 15 residues. The CDR3 DNA reads TGTGCCAGCAGTCCCTCGGGGCTAGCGGGCCCTATTCAGTACTTC. Translated: CASSPSGLAGPIQYF.

V gene TRBV2 combines with J gene TRBJ2-7; 8 positions agree with TRBD2. This CDR3 spans 15 amino acids. V lost 7 bases, J lost 0 bases, and 8 bases stayed unmatched. Per the germline V gene, CDR1 is SNHLY and CDR2 is FYNNEI. CDR3 bases: TGTGCCAGCACCCTTGGCGGGGGGAACTCCTACGAGCAGTACTTC. Its translation: CASTLGGGNSYEQYF.

This clone was detected only a few times. This rearrangement joins TRBV18 to TRBJ2-6, with D possibly TRBD2 on 6 matching bases. CDR3 size: 15 residues. Looked up from germline, CDR1 is KGHSH and CDR2 is LQKENI. Trimming cost V 2 bases and J 4 bases, with 9 bases left between them. The CDR3 coding sequence is TGTGCCAGCTCACCAGCGGGGCGCGGGGCCAACGTCCTGACTTTC. Residues: CASSPAGRGANVLTF.